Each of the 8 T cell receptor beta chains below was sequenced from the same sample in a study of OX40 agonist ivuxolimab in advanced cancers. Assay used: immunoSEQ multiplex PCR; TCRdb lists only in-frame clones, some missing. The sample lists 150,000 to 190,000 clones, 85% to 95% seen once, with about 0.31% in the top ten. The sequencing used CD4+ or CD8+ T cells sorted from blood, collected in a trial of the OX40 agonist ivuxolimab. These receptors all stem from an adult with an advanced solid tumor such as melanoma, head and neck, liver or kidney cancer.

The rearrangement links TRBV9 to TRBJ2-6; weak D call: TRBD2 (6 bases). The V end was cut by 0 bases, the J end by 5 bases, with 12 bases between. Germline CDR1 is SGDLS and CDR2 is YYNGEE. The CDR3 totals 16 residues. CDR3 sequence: CASSVGGGSWANVLTF. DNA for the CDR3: TGTGCCAGCAGCGTAGGTGGGGGGTCTTGGGCCAACGTCCTGACTTTC.

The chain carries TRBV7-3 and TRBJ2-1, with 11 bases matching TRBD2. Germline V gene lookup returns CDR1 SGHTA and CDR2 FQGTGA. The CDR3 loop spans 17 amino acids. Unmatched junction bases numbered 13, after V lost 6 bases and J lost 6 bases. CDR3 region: CASSSSPGTSGLNEQFF. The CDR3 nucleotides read TGTGCCAGCAGTTCCTCCCCCGGGACTAGCGGCCTCAATGAGCAGTTCTTC.

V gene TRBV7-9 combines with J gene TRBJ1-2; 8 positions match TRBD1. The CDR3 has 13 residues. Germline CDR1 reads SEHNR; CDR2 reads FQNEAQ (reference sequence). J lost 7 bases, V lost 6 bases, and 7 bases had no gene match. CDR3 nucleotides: TGTGCCAGCAGGTCCGGACAGGGCAGTGGCTACACCTTC. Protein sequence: CASRSGQGSGYTF.

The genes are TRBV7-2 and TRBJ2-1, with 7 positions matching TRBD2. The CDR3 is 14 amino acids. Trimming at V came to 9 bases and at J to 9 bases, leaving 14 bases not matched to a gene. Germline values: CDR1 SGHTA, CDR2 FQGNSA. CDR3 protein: CARRASSLAGEQFF. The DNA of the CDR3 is TGTGCCAGGCGTGCCAGCAGCTTAGCGGGTGAGCAGTTCTTC.

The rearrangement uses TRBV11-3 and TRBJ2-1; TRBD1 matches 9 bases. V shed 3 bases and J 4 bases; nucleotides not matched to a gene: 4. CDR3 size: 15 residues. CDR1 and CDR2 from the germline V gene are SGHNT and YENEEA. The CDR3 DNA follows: TGTGCCAGCAGCTTCGACAGGGGGGAGTACAATGAGCAGTTCTTC. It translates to CASSFDRGEYNEQFF.

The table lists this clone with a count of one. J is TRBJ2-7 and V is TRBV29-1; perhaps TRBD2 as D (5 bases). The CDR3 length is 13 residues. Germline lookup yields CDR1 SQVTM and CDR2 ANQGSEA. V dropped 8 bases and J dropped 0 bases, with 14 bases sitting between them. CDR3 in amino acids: CSTRNSASYEQYF. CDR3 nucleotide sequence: TGCAGCACTAGGAACTCCGCCTCCTACGAGCAGTACTTC.

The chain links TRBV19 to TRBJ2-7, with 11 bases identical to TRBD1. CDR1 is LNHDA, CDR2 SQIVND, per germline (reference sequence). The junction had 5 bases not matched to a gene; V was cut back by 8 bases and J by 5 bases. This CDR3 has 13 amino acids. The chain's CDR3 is CASAGQGVHEQYF. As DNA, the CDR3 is TGTGCCAGTGCGGGACAGGGGGTCCACGAGCAGTACTTC.

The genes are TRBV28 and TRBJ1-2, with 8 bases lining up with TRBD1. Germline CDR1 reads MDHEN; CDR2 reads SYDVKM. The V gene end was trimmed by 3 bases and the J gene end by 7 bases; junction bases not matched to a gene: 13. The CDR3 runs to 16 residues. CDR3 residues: CASSFVTDRGRSGYTF. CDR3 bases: TGTGCCAGCAGTTTTGTAACTGACAGGGGCCGAAGTGGCTACACCTTC.